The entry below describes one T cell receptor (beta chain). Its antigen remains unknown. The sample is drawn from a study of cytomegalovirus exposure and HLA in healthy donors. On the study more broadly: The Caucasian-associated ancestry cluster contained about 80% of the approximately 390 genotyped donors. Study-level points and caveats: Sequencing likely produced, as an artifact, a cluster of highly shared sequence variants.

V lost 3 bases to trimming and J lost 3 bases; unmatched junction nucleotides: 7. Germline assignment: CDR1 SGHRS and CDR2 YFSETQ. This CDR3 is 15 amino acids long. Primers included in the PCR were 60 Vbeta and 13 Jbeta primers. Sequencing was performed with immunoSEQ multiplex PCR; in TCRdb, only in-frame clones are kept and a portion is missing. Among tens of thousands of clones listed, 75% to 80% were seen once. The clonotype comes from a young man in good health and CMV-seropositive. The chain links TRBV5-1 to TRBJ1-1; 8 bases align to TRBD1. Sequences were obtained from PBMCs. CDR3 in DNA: TGCGCCAGCAGCTCTACCGGGACAGGAGACACTGAAGCTTTCTTT. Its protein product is CASSSTGTGDTEAFF.